These 18 T cell receptor beta chains were sequenced from one sample in a study of T cell repertoires in cytomegalovirus infection. One entry per CDR3 protein results from TCRdb running MiXCR on the reads. The sample lists more than 400,000 distinct CDR3 sequences, around 27% occurring once. Sequencing was performed on PBMCs. The source of these receptors is a human donor in good health (CMV status not recorded). Some clones in this sample may be carry-over from other donors' samples.

This rearrangement joins TRBV9 to TRBJ2-1; 10 positions agree with TRBD2. The CDR3 sequence is 14 residues long. Germline CDR1 is SGDLS and CDR2 is YYNGEE. V gave up 8 bases and J gave up 10 bases; unmatched junction bases: 12. The CDR3 loop is CASTPSGSEQEQFF. CDR3 bases: TGTGCCAGTACCCCTAGCGGGAGCGAACAAGAGCAGTTCTTC.

This clonotype was observed at least ten times. The rearrangement joins TRBV7-6 to TRBJ2-1; 12 bases align to TRBD2. This CDR3 region has 16 residues. The germline V gene has CDR1 SGHVS and CDR2 FNYEAQ. After removal of 5 bases from V and 3 bases from J, the junction contained 5 bases not matched to a gene. The CDR3 sequence: CASSPRTSGVYNEQFF. The DNA for the CDR3 is TGTGCCAGCAGCCCGCGGACTAGCGGGGTCTACAATGAGCAGTTCTTC.

In this sample, this clonotype turned up once. The chain employs TRBV11-2 and TRBJ2-2; D gene uncertain. The V gene lost 5 bases and the J gene lost 3 bases, with 13 bases spanning the gap. Germline CDR1 and CDR2: SGHAT and FQNNGV. The CDR3 loop spans 15 amino acids. This CDR3 reads CASSPTRSYTGELFF. CDR3 nucleotides: TGTGCCAGCAGCCCGACCCGGTCTTACACCGGGGAGCTGTTTTTT.

This clonotype was picked up a small number of times. The J gene is TRBJ1-6, the V gene TRBV7-6; D is unresolved. This CDR3 region has 15 residues. Germline CDR1 and CDR2: SGHVS and FNYEAQ. Trimming removed 5 bases from V and 7 bases from J, with 15 bases in between. The CDR3 loop is CASSPERLGNSPLHF. CDR3 bases: TGTGCCAGCAGCCCAGAAAGGTTGGGGAATTCACCCCTCCACTTT. Together with reference TRBV7-6 and TRBJ1-6, the CDR3 gives the full variable domain: GAGVSQSPRYKVTKRGQDVALRCDPISGHVSLYWYRQALGQGPEFLTYFNYEAQQDKSGLPNDRFSAERPEGSISTLTIQRTEQRDSAMYRCASSPERLGNSPLHFGNGTRLTVT.

The gene calls are TRBV5-6 and TRBJ2-7; D may match TRBD1 or TRBD2 (5 bases each). Trimming took 3 bases from V and 2 from J, leaving 12 bases between them. The CDR3 runs 14 residues. The germline V gene encodes CDR1 SGHDT and CDR2 YYEEEE. CDR3 in amino acids: CASSWGTDPYEQYV. The CDR3 coding sequence is TGTGCCAGCAGCTGGGGGACGGATCCCTACGAGCAGTACGTC.

This clonotype was detected many times. The chain couples TRBV7-2 to TRBJ2-3; maybe TRBD2 (6 bases). The germline V gene encodes CDR1 SGHTA and CDR2 FQGNSA. The V end was cut by 4 bases, the J end by 1 base, with 15 bases between. The CDR3 spans 16 residues. The CDR3: CASSWRVGRRTDTQYF. In DNA form, the CDR3 reads TGTGCCAGCAGCTGGAGGGTGGGGAGGCGCACAGATACGCAGTATTTT.

This sequence joins TRBV9 and TRBJ2-1; 7 positions match TRBD2. Per the germline V gene, CDR1 is SGDLS and CDR2 is YYNGEE. This CDR3 region has 17 residues. V was clipped by 0 bases and J by 2 bases; unmatched bases: 8. CDR3 coding DNA: TGTGCCAGCAGCGTAGGTATCGGCGGGAGTACCTACAATGAGCAGTTCTTC. This sequence encodes CASSVGIGGSTYNEQFF.

V usage is TRBV12-3 or TRBV12-4 and J usage is TRBJ1-6; D remains unclear. V was pared by 6 bases and J by 6 bases, with 18 bases between. The CDR3 consists of 16 residues. CDR3 sequence (DNA): TGTGCCAGCAGCAATAACAGCGGGCCGATTAATTCACCCCTCCACTTT. Translating it yields CASSNNSGPINSPLHF.

This chain links TRBV7-9 with TRBJ1-1; possibly TRBD1 for D (5 bases). This CDR3 contains 12 residues. V gave up 2 bases and J gave up 10 bases, with 11 bases separating them. The germline V gene has CDR1 SEHNR and CDR2 FQNEAQ (reference sequence). In DNA, the CDR3 is TGTGCCAGCAGCTTATCAGGGTCGAGAGCTTTCTTT. Amino acids: CASSLSGSRAFF.

Concerning this clonotype: One end of the junction varies from germline; a read error may be responsible. This chain links TRBV7-9 with TRBJ2-1; D gene unclear. Germline loops: CDR1 SEHNR, CDR2 FQNEAQ (reference sequence). The CDR3 extends over 13 amino acids. The CDR3 spells CVSLLGSYNEQFF. The CDR3 DNA follows: TGTGTCAGCCTGCTCGGATCCTACAATGAGCAGTTCTTC.

The J gene is TRBJ2-1, the V gene TRBV4-1; D is possibly TRBD1 (5 bases). CDR1 and CDR2 (germline): MGHRA, YSYEKL. Trimming took 3 bases from V and 10 from J, leaving 16 bases between them. The CDR3 has 14 amino acids. For the CDR3, the DNA is TGCGCCAGCAGCCACACCTCCTCAGGGTCGGAGCAGTTCTTC. Translated, it gives CASSHTSSGSEQFF.

The chain's CDR3 is CASSQREPGQLIYEQYF. As DNA, the CDR3 is TGCGCCAGCAGCCAAAGAGAACCGGGACAGCTGATCTACGAGCAGTACTTC. The rearrangement joins TRBV4-1 to TRBJ2-7; 7 bases fit TRBD1. Per the germline V gene, CDR1 is MGHRA and CDR2 is YSYEKL. With 2 bases clipped from V and 3 bases from J, the junction kept 13 bases outside the gene matches. CDR3 length equals 17 residues.

V usage is TRBV6-1 and J usage is TRBJ2-2, with D perhaps matching TRBD1 or TRBD2 (5 bases each). Deletions cut 5 bases from V and 2 bases from J, with 18 bases between. There are 17 residues in the CDR3. From germline, CDR1 is MNHNS and CDR2 SASEGT. This CDR3 reads CASSPSRGRVNTGELFF. The CDR3 DNA follows: TGTGCCAGCAGTCCATCCCGGGGCAGGGTAAACACCGGGGAGCTGTTTTTT.

This chain uses TRBV19 with TRBJ2-2; D possibly matches TRBD1 or TRBD2 (5 bases each). This CDR3 contains 16 residues. The V gene lost 4 bases and the J gene lost 3 bases, with 15 bases spanning the gap. From germline, CDR1 is LNHDA and CDR2 SQIVND (reference sequence). DNA for the CDR3: TGTGCCAGTAGTACGGGACCCGGACTGTACACCGGGGAGCTGTTTTTT. This encodes CASSTGPGLYTGELFF.

The chain links TRBV6-4 to TRBJ2-1, with 7 positions matching TRBD2. This CDR3 comprises 13 residues. Trimming at V came to 5 bases and at J to 7 bases, leaving 5 bases not matched to a gene. CDR1 is MRHNA and CDR2 is SNTAGT in the germline V gene. CDR3 bases: TGTGCCAGCAGTAAAACTAGCGTAAATGAGCAGTTCTTC. This gives the protein CASSKTSVNEQFF.

This clonotype came up a few times. The chain uses TRBV11-3 and TRBJ1-1; perhaps TRBD1 as D (6 bases). CDR3 length: 14 amino acids. V lost 5 bases and J 3 bases, leaving 13 bases between the germline ends. Germline assignment: CDR1 SGHNT and CDR2 YENEEA. DNA of the CDR3: TGTGCCAGCAGCCAAGCAGGGGTATACACTGAAGCTTTCTTT. It specifies CASSQAGVYTEAFF.

J is TRBJ1-1 and V is TRBV7-9; 8 positions match TRBD1. There are 17 residues in the CDR3. The V gene end was trimmed by 5 bases and the J gene end by 2 bases; junction bases not matched to a gene: 13. The germline V gene encodes CDR1 SEHNR and CDR2 FQNEAQ (reference sequence). The CDR3 is CASSRYQGRGQNTEAFF. CDR3 coding DNA: TGTGCCAGCAGCCGTTATCAGGGCAGGGGGCAAAACACTGAAGCTTTCTTT.

This clonotype has a handful of counts. The chain recombines TRBV7-9 with TRBJ2-1; D ambiguous. Germline V gives CDR1 SEHNR, CDR2 FQNEAQ (reference sequence). Trimming removed 4 bases at V and 9 bases at J, with 16 bases between. The CDR3 extends over 14 amino acids. The DNA for the CDR3 is TGTGCCAGCAGCTCAGTAGGGATTTTAGGTGAGCAGTTCTTC. Translated, it gives CASSSVGILGEQFF.